The 17 T cell receptor beta chains below come from one sample, sequenced in a study of T cells in women clearing cervical HPV infection. The repertoire was sequenced with immunoSEQ multiplex PCR; TCRdb's copy has only in-frame clones and lacks some. This sample's table has about 37,000 clones. What was sequenced was blood buffy coat. The receptors originated from a woman between 18 and 75 years old with a cervical HPV16 infection that either progressed to CIN3+ or cleared (not recorded which).

The CDR3: CASSAPGTGGETQYF. The sequenced part of the CDR3 DNA is TGTGCCAGCAGTGCTCCCGGGACAGGGGGAGAGACC. The chain carries TRBV6-1 and TRBJ2-5, with TRBD1 matching over 11 bases. Read sequence stops 3 residues before the CDR3 end, and the germline J gene provides the missing end. Germline assignment: CDR1 MNHNS and CDR2 SASEGT. The V and J ends lost 4 bases and 4 bases, in that order; junction bases with no gene match: 5. This CDR3 spans 15 amino acids.

The sequenced CDR3 bases are TGTGCCAGCAGTGAAGAGGGAGGGGGCGGTTCGGGTACG. It translates to CASSEEGGGGSGT. The entire CDR3 sequence reads CASSEEGGGGSGTQYF. The gene calls are TRBV2 and TRBJ2-3; D assignment may be TRBD1 or TRBD2 (7 bases each). The read finishes 3 residues shy of the CDR3 end, and the germline J gene is used to complete it. This CDR3 comprises 16 residues. The germline V gene has CDR1 SNHLY and CDR2 FYNNEI. V lost 1 base and J 8 bases, leaving 19 bases between the germline ends.

To note about this clone: The read falls 3 residues short of the CDR3 end, and the missing part is taken from the germline J gene. J is TRBJ2-1 and V is TRBV10-1; TRBD1 agrees at 7 bases. This CDR3 contains 14 residues. Trimming took 2 bases from V and 9 from J; bases not matched to a gene: 7. CDR1 WNHNN and CDR2 SYGVQD come from the germline V gene (reference sequence). Here the CDR3 reads CASSEDRDVSEQFF. Incomplete CDR3 DNA: TGCGCCAGCAGTGAGGACAGGGACGTGAGTGAG.

Incomplete CDR3 DNA: TGTGCCAGCAGCCCTGGCCGCTACGAG. Protein: CASSPGRYE. Given in full, the CDR3 is CASSPGRYEQYF. This chain uses TRBV5-5 with TRBJ2-7; unclear D gene. The missing CDR3 end, 3 residues past where the read stops, is filled in from the germline J gene. The V gene lost 4 bases and the J gene lost 3 bases, with 8 bases spanning the gap. In germline, CDR1 is SGHKS, CDR2 YYEKEE (reference sequence). This CDR3 spans 12 amino acids.

A note on this clone: At one end the junction does not follow the germline gene, possibly because of a read error. The DNA ends 3 residues before the CDR3 does, and the rest of the CDR3 is filled in from the germline J gene. J is TRBJ2-3 and V is TRBV18, with 7 bases fitting TRBD2. The CDR3 is made up of 17 amino acids. The germline V gene encodes CDR1 KGHSH and CDR2 LQKENI. The part of the CDR3 DNA that was read is TGTGCCAGCTCACCCCCCCTCGCGGGACTACGGCCAGATGCG. It is translated as CASSPPLAGLRPDA. The whole CDR3 region reads CASSPPLAGLRPDAQYF.

Worth noting for this clone: The read halts 3 residues ahead of the CDR3 end, with the missing end drawn from the germline J gene. The chain is built from TRBV20-1 and TRBJ2-1; TRBD2 agrees at 8 bases. The CDR3 has 15 amino acids. Trimming cost V 5 bases and J 1 base; bases outside gene matches: 7. The germline gives CDR1 DFQATT, CDR2 SNEGSKA (reference sequence). The chain's CDR3 is CSAGAAGGSYNEQFF. The part of the CDR3 DNA that was read is TGCAGTGCTGGTGCCGCGGGGGGTTCCTACAATGAG.

To note about this clone: The sequenced fragment ends 3 residues before the CDR3 boundary, so the rest is inferred from the germline J gene. The chain is built from TRBV5-1 and TRBJ2-2; D call uncertain. The germline V gene has CDR1 SGHRS and CDR2 YFSETQ. There are 13 residues in the CDR3. Incomplete CDR3 DNA: TGCGCCAGCAGCTTGGACAGAGAGTCACCG. This codes for CASSLDRESP. The full CDR3 reads CASSLDRESPLFF.

Notes on this clone: The read comes to an end 3 residues before the CDR3 does, leaving the germline J gene to fill in the end. The gene calls are TRBV6-2 or TRBV6-3 and TRBJ2-7, with 7 bases aligning to TRBD1. The V gene end was trimmed by 7 bases and the J gene end by 2 bases; junction bases not matched to a gene: 8. The CDR3 runs to 14 residues. Germline CDR1 reads MNHEY; CDR2 reads SVGEGT. The CDR3 loop reads CASTRGPPPYEQYF. The CDR3 bases that were read are TGTGCCAGCACAAGGGGGCCCCCTCCCTACGAG.

This chain's CDR3 is CASSSSGSGAYNSPLFF. Incomplete CDR3 DNA: TGTGCCAGCAGCTCGTCGGGTTCAGGGGCTTACAATTCACCG. The chain is built from TRBV13 and TRBJ2-2; tentative D call: TRBD1 (6 bases). The read comes to an end 3 residues before the CDR3 does, leaving the germline J gene to fill in the end. This CDR3 is built from 17 residues. The germline V gene encodes CDR1 PRHDT and CDR2 FYEKMQ (reference sequence). Looking up the rest from reference TRBV13 and TRBJ2-2 gives the full variable domain: AAGVIQSPRHLIKEKRETATLKCYPIPRHDTVYWYQQGPGQDPQFLISFYEKMQSDKGSIPDRFSAQQFSDYHSELNMSSLELGDSALYFCASSSSGSGAYNSPLFFGEGSRLTVL.

Notes on this clone: The read ends 3 residues early relative to the CDR3; the germline J gene fills the gap. The chain employs TRBV7-9 and TRBJ1-4, with a weak D call TRBD1 (5 bases). Per germline, CDR1 SEHNR and CDR2 FQNEAQ (reference sequence). The CDR3 runs 14 residues. The V gene lost 7 bases and the J gene lost 8 bases, with 17 bases spanning the gap. The part of the CDR3 DNA that was read is TGTGCCAGCAACCCCACGGGGGGAAGAGAAAAA. Translation gives CASNPTGGREK. The entire CDR3 protein is CASNPTGGREKLFF.

For this clone: The read terminates 3 residues before the CDR3 end, so the remaining end is supplied by the germline J gene. The chain employs TRBV5-6 and TRBJ2-3; 10 positions match TRBD2. V shed 1 base and J 6 bases; nucleotides not matched to a gene: 5. The germline V gene has CDR1 SGHDT and CDR2 YYEEEE. The CDR3 extends over 15 amino acids. CDR3 in amino acids: CASSLQRGGHDTQYF. The DNA read from the CDR3 is TGTGCCAGCAGCTTGCAGCGGGGGGGCCATGATACG.

Comment on this clone: The DNA ends 3 residues before the CDR3 does, and the rest of the CDR3 is filled in from the germline J gene. The J gene is TRBJ2-3, the V gene TRBV5-1, with 10 nucleotides matching TRBD1. The J segment lost 2 bases and the V segment lost 4 bases, leaving 7 bases of the junction unmatched. This CDR3 has 16 residues. Germline V gives CDR1 SGHRS, CDR2 YFSETQ. The CDR3 loop is CASSPTDRGNTDTQYF. CDR3 DNA (partial): TGCGCCAGCAGCCCCACGGACAGGGGGAACACAGATACG. Combining the CDR3 with reference TRBV5-1 and TRBJ2-3 gives the whole variable domain KAGVTQTPRYLIKTRGQQVTLSCSPISGHRSVSWYQQTPGQGLQFLFEYFSETQRNKGNFPGRFSGRQFSNSRSEMNVSTLELGDSALYLCASSPTDRGNTDTQYFGPGTRLTVL.

About this clone: Read coverage stops 3 residues before the CDR3 terminus; the germline J gene supplies the remainder. The J gene is TRBJ2-2, the V gene TRBV20-1, with 12 nucleotides matching TRBD2. This CDR3 has 15 residues. V lost 3 bases and J lost 4; bases outside the gene matches: 3. Germline CDR1 DFQATT, CDR2 SNEGSKA (reference sequence). Here the CDR3 reads CSARASGRGTGELFF. The CDR3 bases that were read are TGCAGTGCTAGGGCTAGCGGGAGGGGCACCGGGGAG.

A word on this clone: The CDR3 end lies 3 residues beyond the end of the read and is filled in from the germline J gene. The J gene is TRBJ2-5, the V gene TRBV7-2; D not certain. Germline values: CDR1 SGHTA, CDR2 FQGNSA. The CDR3 spans 14 residues. Trimming pared 3 bases from V and 1 base from J, leaving 9 bases between. The CDR3 bases that were read are TGTGCCAGCAGCTTTGGGCCAATCCAAGAGACC. It encodes CASSFGPIQET. The complete CDR3 reads CASSFGPIQETQYF.

For this clone: The read comes to an end 3 residues before the CDR3 does, leaving the germline J gene to fill in the end. The chain couples TRBV7-9 to TRBJ2-7; D may be TRBD2 (6 bases). CDR3 length equals 12 residues. V dropped 5 bases and J dropped 4 bases, with 9 bases sitting between them. Germline V gives CDR1 SEHNR, CDR2 FQNEAQ (reference sequence). The sequenced CDR3 bases are TGTGCCAGCAGCGCCGCGGGGTACGAG. Translation gives CASSAAGYE. The whole CDR3 protein is CASSAAGYEQYF.

As for this clone: The CDR3 end is not reached by the read, which stops 3 residues before it; the germline J gene fills it in. Other DNA sequences within the sample encode an identical CDR3. This chain links TRBV6-1 with TRBJ1-3, with D perhaps matching TRBD1 (6 bases). Trimming removed 4 bases at V and 2 bases at J, with 12 bases between. In germline, CDR1 is MNHNS, CDR2 SASEGT. There are 15 residues in the CDR3. The CDR3 here is CASSVRGATGNTIYF. The part of the CDR3 DNA that was read is TGTGCCAGCAGTGTGCGGGGGGCCACTGGAAACACC.

Details on this clone: The read ends 3 residues shy of where the CDR3 ends; the end is completed using the germline J gene. V gene TRBV5-1 combines with J gene TRBJ2-7; TRBD1 might be the D (6 bases). V gave up 4 bases and J gave up 0 bases, with 11 bases separating them. This CDR3 has 14 amino acids. Germline V lookup: CDR1 SGHRS, CDR2 YFSETQ. The sequenced part of the CDR3 DNA is TGCGCCAGCAGCGACGGACAGATCTCCTACGAG. Amino acid sequence: CASSDGQISYE. In full, the CDR3 is CASSDGQISYEQYF.